A single sample is the source of the 30 T cell receptor beta chains below, sequenced in a study of cytomegalovirus exposure and HLA in healthy donors. PCR primers comprised 60 Vbeta and 13 Jbeta primers. The protocol was immunoSEQ multiplex PCR, while the TCRdb copy is restricted to in-frame clones and leaves out a portion. The profile shows 150,000 to 160,000 clones, around 70% of them singletons. Sequencing input: PBMCs. Receptor source: a man aged 25 to 40 in good health and CMV-seronegative.

The chain joins TRBV7-9 to TRBJ1-4; TRBD1 agrees at 10 bases. There are 15 residues in the CDR3. Germline trimming cut 5 bases from V and 2 bases from J; bases unmatched to any gene: 2. Germline values: CDR1 SEHNR, CDR2 FQNEAQ (reference sequence). CDR3 nucleotide sequence: TGTGCCAGCAGCAGGGGACAGGGGACTAATGAAAAACTGTTTTTT. It yields the protein CASSRGQGTNEKLFF.

This chain uses TRBV7-2 with TRBJ1-6; D is undetermined. From germline, CDR1 is SGHTA and CDR2 FQGNSA. The V end was cut by 1 base, the J end by 0 bases, with 7 bases between. The CDR3 has 16 residues. The CDR3 DNA follows: TGTGCCAGCAGCTTAGGGACTCCCTCCTATAATTCACCCCTCCACTTT. Protein product: CASSLGTPSYNSPLHF.

This clone was detected only once. V usage is TRBV9 and J usage is TRBJ2-7, with 9 bases lining up with TRBD1. The CDR3 is made up of 15 amino acids. Germline assignment: CDR1 SGDLS and CDR2 YYNGEE. With V trimmed by 3 bases and J by 0 bases, 4 bases remained unmatched. The CDR3: CASSAGTGSSYEQYF. The CDR3 DNA is TGTGCCAGCAGCGCCGGGACAGGGAGCTCCTACGAGCAGTACTTC.

This chain uses TRBV2 with TRBJ2-7; TRBD2 is a possible D gene (5 bases). Germline CDR1 and CDR2: SNHLY and FYNNEI. Trimming left V 8 bases short and J 4 bases short, with 15 bases between. CDR3 length equals 13 residues. This CDR3 reads CASGDGELYEQYF. CDR3 DNA: TGTGCCAGCGGCGACGGGGAACTGTACGAGCAGTACTTC.

This clone was picked up one time. The CDR3 protein is CASSSDRPHSYEQYF. In DNA, the CDR3 is TGCGCCAGCAGCTCAGACAGGCCGCACTCCTACGAGCAGTACTTC. The genes are TRBV5-1 and TRBJ2-7, with D perhaps TRBD1 (6 bases). V was shortened by 3 bases and J by 0 bases, with 13 bases between the two germline ends. The CDR3 is 15 residues long. In germline, CDR1 is SGHRS, CDR2 YFSETQ.

The V call is TRBV14, the J call TRBJ2-7; weak D call: TRBD2 (6 bases). The CDR3 extends over 14 amino acids. The V and J ends lost 0 bases and 4 bases respectively, with 10 bases between them. Per germline, CDR1 SGHDN and CDR2 FVKESK. The DNA for the CDR3 is TGTGCCAGCAGCCAAGAGAGCGGGTCATACGAGCAGTACTTC. Residues: CASSQESGSYEQYF.

The chain is built from TRBV30 and TRBJ2-5; 8 bases match TRBD1. The DNA end favors TRBJ2-7, so the J call may be wrong. The CDR3 runs to 15 residues. Germline V CDR1 and CDR2: GTSNPN, SVGIG (reference sequence). DNA of the CDR3: TGTGCCGTATTCGACAGGGGCCTGAGCTCCTACGAGCAGTACTTC. It specifies CAVFDRGLSSYEQYF.

The chain couples TRBV5-8 to TRBJ1-2; D not certain. Germline assignment: CDR1 SGHTS and CDR2 YDEGEE. The CDR3 runs to 14 residues. Deletions cut 3 bases from V and 2 bases from J, with 11 bases between. The CDR3 reads CASSSGGVNYGYTF. The CDR3 region has the DNA TGTGCCAGCAGCTCCGGCGGTGTCAACTATGGCTACACCTTC.

This chain connects TRBV5-1 to TRBJ2-5; D not certain. This CDR3 has 13 residues. The V end lost 7 bases, the J end lost 2 bases, and 12 bases lay between the germline ends. Germline CDR1 is SGHRS and CDR2 is YFSETQ. Here the CDR3 reads CASSQMRQETQYF. The CDR3 nucleotides read TGCGCCAGCTCACAAATGCGGCAAGAGACCCAGTACTTC.

The chain employs TRBV7-8 and TRBJ2-5, with 11 bases that match TRBD2. The end of the DNA is better explained by TRBJ2-7, so the J call may be wrong. The germline V gene encodes CDR1 SGHVS and CDR2 FQNEAQ. The CDR3 is 16 amino acids. CDR3 amino acids: CASSVTSGGLTYEQYF. The CDR3 DNA reads as TGTGCCAGCAGCGTAACTAGCGGGGGCCTTACCTACGAGCAGTACTTC.

The chain joins TRBV5-6 to TRBJ1-2; the match to TRBD1 covers 10 bases. The CDR3 has 15 amino acids. Germline CDR1 and CDR2: SGHDT and YYEEEE. V lost 4 bases to trimming and J lost 2 bases; unmatched junction nucleotides: 5. The CDR3 is CASSLGTGVNYGYTF. As DNA, the CDR3 is TGTGCCAGCAGCCTTGGGACAGGGGTCAACTATGGCTACACCTTC.

This sequence joins TRBV13 and TRBJ2-1, with TRBD2 matching over 7 bases. The V and J ends lost 5 bases and 2 bases, in that order; junction bases with no gene match: 6. The CDR3 spans 15 residues. Germline assignment: CDR1 PRHDT and CDR2 FYEKMQ (reference sequence). CDR3 DNA: TGTGCCAGCAGCCCAAGGGAGGGACCCTACAATGAGCAGTTCTTC. Translation: CASSPREGPYNEQFF.

The rearrangement links TRBV7-2 to TRBJ2-3; possibly TRBD2 for D (7 bases). The germline V gene encodes CDR1 SGHTA and CDR2 FQGNSA. This CDR3 has 15 amino acids. V was cut by 2 bases and J by 3 bases, with 12 bases left in between. DNA of the CDR3: TGTGCCAGCAGCTTACGACGGGGGGCTACAGATACGCAGTATTTT. It codes for CASSLRRGATDTQYF.

The chain uses TRBV6-6 and TRBJ1-5; perhaps TRBD1 as D (5 bases). The CDR3 extends over 13 amino acids. Germline CDR1 MNHNY, CDR2 SVGAGI (reference sequence). Trimming took off 6 bases at V and 7 bases at J, with 13 bases between the two ends. CDR3 protein: CASSLGPGQPQHF. The CDR3 nucleotides read TGTGCCAGCAGCCTTGGCCCAGGGCAGCCCCAGCATTTT.

The chain employs TRBV29-1 and TRBJ1-5, with D possibly being TRBD1 (5 bases). The CDR3 runs 13 residues. The germline V gene has CDR1 SQVTM and CDR2 ANQGSEA. Between the trimmed V and J ends, which lost 4 bases and 4 bases, there was a span of 11 bases. CDR3 bases: TGCAGCGTTGGGAGGGACGGAAATCAGCCCCAGCATTTT. It yields the protein CSVGRDGNQPQHF.

The chain recombines TRBV28 with TRBJ1-6, with D maybe TRBD1 (6 bases). This CDR3 region has 15 residues. The germline CDR1 and CDR2 sequences are MDHEN and SYDVKM. V was cut by 5 bases and J by 9 bases, with 17 bases left in between. CDR3 loop: CASSPRGSFLSPLHF. CDR3 in DNA: TGTGCCAGCAGTCCCAGGGGCTCTTTTCTTTCACCCCTCCACTTT.

V is TRBV29-1 and J is TRBJ2-1; D possibly corresponds to TRBD1 (5 bases). The V end lost 7 bases, the J end lost 10 bases, and 20 bases lay between the germline ends. From germline, CDR1 is SQVTM and CDR2 ANQGSEA. The CDR3 extends over 13 amino acids. CDR3 region: CSGVRQTLPEQFF. The CDR3 nucleotides are TGCAGCGGAGTGAGACAGACCCTTCCCGAGCAGTTCTTC.

CDR3: CASSHRIQGQSRFTEAFF. DNA of the CDR3: TGTGCCAGCAGTCACCGAATCCAGGGACAGAGTCGATTCACTGAAGCTTTCTTT. The chain combines TRBV7-4 with TRBJ1-1, with TRBD1 identical over 7 bases. The CDR3 is 18 amino acids. V shed 6 bases, J shed 4 bases, and the junction held 20 bases outside the gene matches. From germline, CDR1 is SGHVT and CDR2 SQSDAQ.

The rearrangement links TRBV19 to TRBJ1-1; D may be TRBD1 (6 bases). The V and J ends lost 7 bases and 0 bases respectively, with 15 bases between them. This CDR3 spans 15 amino acids. Germline V gene lookup returns CDR1 LNHDA and CDR2 SQIVND (reference sequence). CDR3 DNA: TGTGCCAGTATCCCGGGGGGGGCAATGAACACTGAAGCTTTCTTT. Translated: CASIPGGAMNTEAFF.

This chain links TRBV6-1 with TRBJ2-3; 10 nucleotides match TRBD1. V lost 6 bases to trimming and J lost 6 bases; unmatched junction nucleotides: 9. The CDR3 extends over 15 amino acids. Germline-derived CDR1 and CDR2 are MNHNS and SASEGT. The CDR3 loop is CASSQKGTGADTQYF. The CDR3 nucleotides are TGTGCCAGCAGCCAAAAGGGGACAGGGGCCGATACGCAGTATTTT.

In this sample, this clone turned up a few times. The chain employs TRBV7-9 and TRBJ1-1, with no clear D. V lost 2 bases, J lost 5 bases, and 15 bases lay in between. The V gene's germline CDR1 is SEHNR and CDR2 FQNEAQ (reference sequence). The CDR3 extends over 15 amino acids. In DNA form, the CDR3 reads TGTGCCAGCAGCTTATACGGATCTGAGGGAACTGAAGCTTTCTTT. It yields the protein CASSLYGSEGTEAFF.

This clone was observed once. The gene calls are TRBV5-6 and TRBJ1-2, with D tentatively TRBD1 (5 bases). This CDR3 contains 15 residues. V was pared by 4 bases and J by 1 base, with 14 bases between. CDR1 SGHDT and CDR2 YYEEEE come from the germline V gene. This chain's CDR3 is CASSPRQLHNYGYTF. DNA of the CDR3: TGTGCCAGCAGCCCGAGACAGCTCCATAACTATGGCTACACCTTC.

The chain has TRBV9 and TRBJ2-2; D unresolved. Germline V gene data show CDR1 as SGDLS and CDR2 as YYNGEE. Deletions cut 7 bases from V and 0 bases from J, with 10 bases between. The CDR3 is made up of 14 amino acids. CDR3 in amino acids: CASQRQPNTGELFF. In nucleotides, the CDR3 is TGTGCCAGCCAGAGACAACCGAACACCGGGGAGCTGTTTTTT.

V and J are TRBV5-5 and TRBJ1-6, with TRBD1 matching over 7 bases. The CDR3 loop spans 14 amino acids. J was trimmed by 5 bases and V by 2 bases; bases with no gene match: 1. Looked up from germline, CDR1 is SGHKS and CDR2 is YYEKEE (reference sequence). CDR3 sequence reads: CASSLGTDNSPLHF. The DNA for the CDR3 is TGTGCCAGCAGCTTAGGGACAGATAATTCACCCCTCCACTTT.

This chain joins TRBV5-4 and TRBJ1-3, with 9 bases identical to TRBD1. V was clipped by 1 base and J by 1 base; unmatched bases: 3. The CDR3 has 16 amino acids. CDR1 and CDR2 (germline): SGHNT, YYREEE (reference sequence). The CDR3 DNA follows: TGTGCCAGCAGCTTGATGGGACAGGGATCTGGAAACACCATATATTTT. This sequence encodes CASSLMGQGSGNTIYF.

This clone was picked up a small number of times. The rearrangement links TRBV27 to TRBJ2-7, with 7 nucleotides matching TRBD1. This CDR3 contains 15 residues. J was trimmed by 1 base and V by 6 bases; bases with no gene match: 9. Per germline, CDR1 MNHEY and CDR2 SMNVEV (reference sequence). The CDR3 nucleotides read TGTGCCAGCAGCCCTGACAGGGCGGGTTCCTACGAGCAGTACTTC. Protein: CASSPDRAGSYEQYF.

J is TRBJ2-7 and V is TRBV27; TRBD1 matches 9 bases. With V trimmed by 10 bases and J by 1 base, 17 bases remained unmatched. Germline CDR1 reads MNHEY; CDR2 reads SMNVEV (reference sequence). The CDR3 is 17 residues long. The CDR3 DNA sequence: TGTGCCACCAGGCTCCTTGCCACGGGACAGGGTTCCTACGAGCAGTACTTC. It is translated as CATRLLATGQGSYEQYF.

The rearrangement joins TRBV15 to TRBJ1-4; 8 nucleotides line up with TRBD1. This CDR3 spans 15 amino acids. CDR1 and CDR2 from the germline V gene are LNHNV and YYDKDF (reference sequence). The trim removed 3 bases at V and 3 bases at J, leaving 3 bases unmatched. The CDR3 sequence is CATSRSQGANEKLFF. For the CDR3, the DNA is TGTGCCACCAGCAGGTCACAGGGGGCTAATGAAAAACTGTTTTTT.

The table lists this clone with a count of one. J is TRBJ2-1 and V is TRBV27; a possible D gene is TRBD2 (7 bases). The V end lost 2 bases, the J end lost 2 bases, and 13 bases lay between the germline ends. This CDR3 is 16 amino acids long. The germline V gene encodes CDR1 MNHEY and CDR2 SMNVEV (reference sequence). CDR3 region: CASSLAGALPYNEQFF. DNA of the CDR3: TGTGCCAGCAGTTTAGCGGGGGCCCTACCCTACAATGAGCAGTTCTTC.

This chain connects TRBV6-1 to TRBJ2-1; TRBD2 aligns across 7 bases. The J segment lost 13 bases and the V segment lost 9 bases, leaving 15 bases of the junction unmatched. The V gene's germline CDR1 is MNHNS and CDR2 SASEGT. The CDR3 loop spans 13 amino acids. CDR3 loop: CASGGVARGLQFF. CDR3 bases: TGTGCCAGTGGGGGGGTGGCGCGGGGCCTCCAGTTCTTC.